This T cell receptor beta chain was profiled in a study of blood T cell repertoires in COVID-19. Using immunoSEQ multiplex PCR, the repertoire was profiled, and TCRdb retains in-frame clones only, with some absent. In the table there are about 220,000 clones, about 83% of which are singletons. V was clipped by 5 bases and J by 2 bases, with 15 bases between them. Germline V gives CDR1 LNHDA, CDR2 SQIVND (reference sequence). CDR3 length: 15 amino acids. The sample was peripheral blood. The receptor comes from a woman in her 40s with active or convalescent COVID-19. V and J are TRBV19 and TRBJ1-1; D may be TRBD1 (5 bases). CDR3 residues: CASSLTDTLNTEAFF. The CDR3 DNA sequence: TGTGCCAGTAGTCTCACGGACACTCTTAACACTGAAGCTTTCTTT.